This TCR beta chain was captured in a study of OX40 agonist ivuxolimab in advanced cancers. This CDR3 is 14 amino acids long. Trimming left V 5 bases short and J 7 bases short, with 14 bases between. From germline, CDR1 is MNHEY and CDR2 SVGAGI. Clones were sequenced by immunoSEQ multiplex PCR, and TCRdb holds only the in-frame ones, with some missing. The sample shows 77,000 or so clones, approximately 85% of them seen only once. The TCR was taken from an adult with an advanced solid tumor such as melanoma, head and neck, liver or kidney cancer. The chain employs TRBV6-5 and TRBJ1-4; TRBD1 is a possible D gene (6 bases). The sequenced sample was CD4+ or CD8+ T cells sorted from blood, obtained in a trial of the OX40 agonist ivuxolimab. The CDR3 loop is CASSPTGSSEKLFF. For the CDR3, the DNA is TGTGCCAGCAGTCCGACAGGCAGTAGTGAAAAACTGTTTTTT.